The clone carrying this T cell receptor beta chain was observed a few times. What it binds is not known. Little can be read into the size of this beta chain, an off-target read in a library designed for alpha chains. TCRdb itself ran the 5' RACE reads through MiXCR, one entry per CDR3 protein. Here the sample spans a few thousand distinct CDR3 sequences, less than 45% being singletons. The V segment lost 2 bases and the J segment 2 bases; nucleotides outside the gene matches: 8. CDR3 size: 17 residues. Germline-derived CDR1 and CDR2 are MNHEY and SVGEGT. The data stem from a study of spatial heterogeneity in lung cancer. Broader study findings: Higher tumor mutation counts went along with higher counts of expanded intratumoral alpha and beta TCRs.

The time point here: sample taken at primary tumor resection. This chain uses TRBV6-2 or TRBV6-3 with TRBJ2-4; 8 nucleotides line up with TRBD1. The sample here was lung tumor tissue, taken at surgery. The TCR sequence derives from a male donor with early-stage non-small cell lung cancer. CDR3 bases: TGTGCCAGCAGTTACCGTCGTGGACAGGGCACCAAAAACATTCAGTACTTC. Its protein product is CASSYRRGQGTKNIQYF.